This T cell receptor beta chain was identified during a study of T cell responses to AZD1222 COVID-19 vaccine. Findings and limits, study-wide: AZD1222 recipients seropositive at baseline numbered only 5 to 7.

Here immunoSEQ multiplex PCR was the method, and the copy in TCRdb shows in-frame clones only, minus some. This table holds about 130,000 clones, more than 90% found once. Second-dose intervals near 4 or 12 weeks were combined. This clone was seen just once. As yet, its antigen is unknown. This CDR3 comprises 13 residues. Per the germline V gene, CDR1 is MDHEN and CDR2 is SYDVKM. Losses at the gene ends were 7 bases for V and 7 bases for J; bases not matched to a gene: 9. The chain joins TRBV28 to TRBJ1-2; TRBD1 aligns across 7 bases. This sequence originates from an adult who received the AZD1222 COVID-19 vaccine. Sample: peripheral blood, taken 28 days after the second AZD1222 dose. CDR3 region: CASTRTGFSGYTF. The CDR3 DNA reads as TGTGCCAGCACCCGGACAGGATTTAGTGGCTACACCTTC.